The clone carrying this TCR beta chain was detected ten times or more. Its antigen is not known. V shed 8 bases and J shed 3 bases, with 20 bases lying between them. The CDR3 runs 16 residues. CDR1 and CDR2 from the germline V gene are MNHEY and SMNVEV (reference sequence). The data were obtained in a study of T cells in Graves' hyperthyroidism and ophthalmopathy. Study-level findings and limits: The authors' 13 V-J model separated ophthalmopathy from stable hyperthyroidism. Also found in blood were most expanded thyroid clonotypes above 0.001.

TCR beta CDR3 region amplification was performed from RNA transcripts. RT-PCR in the first round (using the HTBI primer set) targeted the TCR CDR3. A single record per CDR3 protein comes from TCRdb applying MiXCR to the multiplex PCR reads. The sample records hundreds of thousands of distinct CDR3 sequences, 16% being singletons. Sequenced input: blood. The rearrangement joins TRBV27 to TRBJ1-5, with D possibly matching TRBD1 (5 bases). The clonotype originates from a woman aged 18-30 years with Graves' hyperthyroidism. CDR3 DNA sequence: TGTGCCAGCCCGACCGGGAGACAGAGCCACAATCAGCCCCAGCATTTT. Translated, it gives CASPTGRQSHNQPQHF.